Below, 7 T cell receptor beta chains from the same sample are listed, as sequenced in a study of T cell responses to AZD1222 COVID-19 vaccine. Sequencing used immunoSEQ multiplex PCR; TCRdb keeps in-frame clones, though not all of them. The table includes 150,000 or so clones, 80% to 95% detected once. This material consisted of peripheral blood, taken 28 days after the second AZD1222 dose. All receptors come from an adult who received the AZD1222 COVID-19 vaccine.

This chain joins TRBV5-4 and TRBJ2-7; 9 bases are a match to TRBD2. The germline V gene has CDR1 SGHNT and CDR2 YYREEE (reference sequence). V was pared by 2 bases and J by 3 bases, with 6 bases of the junction left unmatched. CDR3 length: 15 residues. The CDR3 loop is CASSFTTSGLYEQYF. The CDR3 DNA reads TGTGCCAGCAGCTTTACGACTAGCGGTCTCTACGAGCAGTACTTC. Together with reference TRBV5-4 and TRBJ2-7, the CDR3 gives the full variable domain: ETGVTQSPTHLIKTRGQQVTLRCSSQSGHNTVSWYQQALGQGPQFIFQYYREEENGRGNFPPRFSGLQFPNYSSELNVNALELDDSALYLCASSFTTSGLYEQYFGPGTRLTVT.

The V and J genes are TRBV5-1 and TRBJ2-6; maybe TRBD1 (5 bases). The CDR3 contains 16 residues. The germline V gene encodes CDR1 SGHRS and CDR2 YFSETQ. Trimming shortened V by 6 bases and J by 0 bases, and 13 bases separated the two germline ends. CDR3 sequence: CASKTAGSSGANVLTF. DNA of the CDR3: TGCGCCAGCAAGACAGCCGGTAGCTCTGGGGCCAACGTCCTGACTTTC.

V and J are TRBV19 and TRBJ1-2; the D gene is possibly TRBD1 (5 bases). V was trimmed by 5 bases and J by 1 base, leaving 14 bases between them. CDR3 size: 15 residues. Germline loops: CDR1 LNHDA, CDR2 SQIVND (reference sequence). In DNA form, the CDR3 reads TGTGCCAGTAGTGCCCCGGCGGGGGATAACTATGGCTACACCTTC. Its protein is CASSAPAGDNYGYTF.

In this sample, this clone turned up a few times. The rearrangement uses TRBV27 and TRBJ1-1; the D gene is possibly TRBD1 (5 bases). The CDR3 loop spans 13 amino acids. CDR1 and CDR2 from the germline V gene are MNHEY and SMNVEV (reference sequence). V was cut by 2 bases and J by 6 bases, with 10 bases left in between. The CDR3 region is CASSLEGDSEAFF. The CDR3 nucleotides are TGTGCCAGCAGTTTAGAAGGGGACTCTGAAGCTTTCTTT.

This clone appeared a single time. The chain has TRBV2 and TRBJ1-1; maybe TRBD1 (6 bases). The V gene's germline CDR1 is SNHLY and CDR2 FYNNEI. Trimming pared 6 bases from V and 8 bases from J, leaving 22 bases between. The CDR3 is 15 amino acids. CDR3 residues: CASRRGYGGNIEAFF. CDR3 sequence (DNA): TGTGCCAGCAGGAGGGGATACGGGGGCAACATCGAAGCTTTCTTT.

J is TRBJ2-7 and V is TRBV7-2; no reliable D call. Germline V gene data show CDR1 as SGHTA and CDR2 as FQGNSA. The CDR3 extends over 13 amino acids. Trimming left V 1 base short and J 7 bases short, with 11 bases between. The CDR3 spells CASSLVWTGEQYF. In DNA, the CDR3 is TGTGCCAGCAGCTTAGTCTGGACCGGAGAGCAGTACTTC. The whole variable domain, remainder taken from reference TRBV7-2 and TRBJ2-7, is GAGVSQSPSNKVTEKGKDVELRCDPISGHTALYWYRQSLGQGLEFLIYFQGNSAPDKSGLPSDRFSAERTGGSVSTLTIQRTQQEDSAVYLCASSLVWTGEQYFGPGTRLTVT.

This clone has only one observation. The V and J genes are TRBV7-3 and TRBJ2-3; perhaps TRBD2 as D (6 bases). V was pared by 6 bases and J by 4 bases, with 14 bases between. CDR3 length equals 14 residues. From germline, CDR1 is SGHTA and CDR2 FQGTGA. The CDR3 DNA reads as TGTGCCAGCAGATTGGATCCGGGGGCAGATACGCAGTATTTT. It yields the protein CASRLDPGADTQYF.